This TCR beta chain emerged from a study of T cells after yellow fever vaccination. MiXCR, run by TCRdb on the 5' RACE reads, gives a single entry per CDR3 protein. The sample records about 63,000 distinct CDR3 sequences, around 7.4% being singletons. This clonotype was counted many times. The V and J ends lost 0 bases and 5 bases respectively, with 8 bases between them. Germline V gene sequence: CDR1 SGDLS, CDR2 YYNGEE. This CDR3 is 13 amino acids long. The chain carries TRBV9 and TRBJ2-5; D possibly matches TRBD1 or TRBD2 (6 bases each). Sequencing was performed on CD8+ T cells sorted from PBMCs, taken 15 days after the yellow fever booster vaccination. The clonotype was recovered from a man aged 25-45 years who received the YFV17D yellow fever vaccine. The CDR3 sequence: CASSVGGGETQYF. The CDR3 DNA sequence: TGTGCCAGCAGCGTAGGAGGGGGGGAGACCCAGTACTTC.